Each of the 18 T cell receptor beta chains below was sequenced from the same sample in a study of blood T cell repertoires in COVID-19. Repertoires were generated with immunoSEQ multiplex PCR, while TCRdb's copy carries only in-frame clones and drops some. The sample has 200,000 to 250,000 clones; 90% are singletons. Sequenced: PBMCs or T cells enriched from blood (not recorded which). The receptors derive from a man aged 25-45 years who had been exposed to COVID-19.

The gene calls are TRBV3-1 (or the pseudogene TRBV3-2) and TRBJ2-3, with 8 bases lining up with TRBD2. The V and J ends lost 8 bases and 4 bases, in that order; junction bases with no gene match: 8. The germline V gene has CDR1 LGHDT and CDR2 YNNKEL (reference sequence). This CDR3 comprises 14 residues. The CDR3 bases are TGTGCCAGCGAAACTTCGGGGGGGGCAGATACGCAGTATTTT. As protein: CASETSGGADTQYF.

The chain couples TRBV9 to TRBJ2-7, with D maybe TRBD1 (5 bases). The germline CDR1 and CDR2 sequences are SGDLS and YYNGEE. V was trimmed by 2 bases and J by 2 bases, leaving 11 bases between them. The CDR3 loop spans 14 amino acids. The CDR3: CASSVGQETYEQYF. CDR3 DNA: TGTGCCAGCAGCGTGGGGCAGGAAACCTACGAGCAGTACTTC.

The chain links TRBV6-4 to TRBJ2-1; 11 bases match TRBD2. Unmatched junction bases numbered 6, after V lost 5 bases and J lost 9 bases. CDR1 and CDR2 from the germline V gene are MRHNA and SNTAGT. The CDR3 is 14 residues long. DNA of the CDR3: TGTGCCAGCAGTCCTAGCGGGGGGCGGGGTGAGCAGTTCTTC. This gives the protein CASSPSGGRGEQFF.

The V gene is TRBV4-1, the J gene TRBJ1-5; D remains unclear. Germline V CDR1 and CDR2: MGHRA, YSYEKL. This CDR3 is built from 18 residues. Trimming removed 1 base from V and 0 bases from J, with 16 bases in between. CDR3 region: CASSQGRAARGSNQPQHF. Written as DNA, the CDR3 is TGCGCCAGCAGCCAAGGGAGGGCAGCAAGAGGTAGCAATCAGCCCCAGCATTTT.

The chain recombines TRBV3-1 (or the pseudogene TRBV3-2) with TRBJ2-1, with 8 bases fitting TRBD2. From germline, CDR1 is LGHDT and CDR2 YNNKEL (reference sequence). The CDR3 length is 16 residues. J was trimmed by 3 bases and V by 0 bases; bases with no gene match: 4. The DNA of the CDR3 is TGTGCCAGCAGCCAAGAGGTGCGGGGGGTCTACAATGAGCAGTTCTTC. This gives the protein CASSQEVRGVYNEQFF.

The chain couples TRBV10-1 to TRBJ1-6; 7 nucleotides agree with TRBD1. The V gene's germline CDR1 is WNHNN and CDR2 SYGVQD (reference sequence). With V trimmed by 8 bases and J by 7 bases, 11 bases remained unmatched. The CDR3 spans 15 residues. CDR3 sequence: CASSSRGKRNSPLHF. In nucleotides, the CDR3 is TGCGCCAGCTCCTCCAGGGGGAAGAGGAATTCACCCCTCCACTTT.

This chain joins TRBV6-1 and TRBJ1-6; no clear D. The CDR3 covers 15 residues. Per germline, CDR1 MNHNS and CDR2 SASEGT. Trimming pared 2 bases from V and 9 bases from J, leaving 14 bases between. DNA for the CDR3: TGTGCCAGCAGTGAATATTGGTTAGTAGTTTCACCCCTCCACTTT. Encoded protein: CASSEYWLVVSPLHF.

The chain has TRBV5-4 and TRBJ1-2, with D unresolved. Trimming stripped 7 bases from V and 6 bases from J, with 13 bases between. Germline assignment: CDR1 SGHNT and CDR2 YYREEE (reference sequence). The CDR3 consists of 12 residues. CDR3: CASGEGGHGYTF. CDR3 in DNA: TGTGCCAGCGGGGAGGGCGGGCATGGCTACACCTTC.

This clone was seen only once. The V and J genes are TRBV28 and TRBJ2-5, with TRBD2 identical over 10 bases. CDR1 is MDHEN, CDR2 SYDVKM, per germline. This CDR3 contains 18 residues. Trimming removed 8 bases from V and 4 bases from J; junction bases left unmatched: 19. The CDR3: CASGDLWVAGGVVETQYF. The CDR3 DNA reads as TGTGCCAGCGGAGATCTGTGGGTAGCGGGGGGCGTCGTAGAGACCCAGTACTTC.

This clone has more than one count but fewer than ten. V and J are TRBV24-1 and TRBJ1-1, with D unclear. The CDR3 is 11 residues long. Trimming removed 6 bases from V and 7 bases from J, with 8 bases in between. CDR1 KGHDR and CDR2 SFDVKD come from the germline V gene. CDR3: CATSSGDEAFF. In DNA form, the CDR3 reads TGTGCCACCAGTAGCGGGGATGAAGCTTTCTTT.

The V and J genes are TRBV2 and TRBJ2-1, with 8 bases lining up with TRBD2. Germline loops: CDR1 SNHLY, CDR2 FYNNEI. J was trimmed by 1 base and V by 0 bases; bases with no gene match: 8. The CDR3 length is 18 residues. The CDR3 loop reads CASSEAPPASGSYNEQFF. CDR3 coding DNA: TGTGCCAGCAGTGAAGCGCCCCCGGCTAGCGGGTCCTACAATGAGCAGTTCTTC.

The chain recombines TRBV5-6 with TRBJ2-3, with D perhaps TRBD2 (5 bases). Between the trimmed V and J ends, which lost 5 bases and 3 bases, there was a span of 13 bases. The CDR3 has 14 amino acids. Per the germline V gene, CDR1 is SGHDT and CDR2 is YYEEEE. CDR3 in DNA: TGTGCCAGCAGTCAAGCGGACCCAACAGATACGCAGTATTTT. It yields the protein CASSQADPTDTQYF.

The chain couples TRBV18 to TRBJ1-2, with D unclear. This CDR3 has 14 residues. V was clipped by 3 bases and J by 10 bases, with 18 bases between them. The germline gives CDR1 KGHSH, CDR2 LQKENI. In DNA form, the CDR3 reads TGTGCCAGCTCACCGTACGGGGAAAGATTCGCCTACACCTTC. This sequence encodes CASSPYGERFAYTF.

The CDR3 region is CASSTHQLRGAFF. Written as DNA, the CDR3 is TGTGCCAGCAGCACACACCAGCTTAGGGGAGCTTTCTTT. This sequence joins TRBV7-8 and TRBJ1-1; D perhaps matches TRBD1 (5 bases). Trimming took 5 bases from V and 10 from J, leaving 17 bases between them. The CDR3 contains 13 residues. Germline CDR1 and CDR2: SGHVS and FQNEAQ.

V usage is TRBV10-2 and J usage is TRBJ2-1; 8 nucleotides line up with TRBD2. Germline V gene lookup returns CDR1 WSHSY and CDR2 SAAADI. This CDR3 region has 17 residues. Losses at the gene ends were 8 bases for V and 9 bases for J; bases not matched to a gene: 21. The CDR3 DNA is TGCGCCAGCGGGGCAGGGAGGTTGGCGGGGGGACTCGGTGAGCAGTTCTTC. Encoded protein: CASGAGRLAGGLGEQFF.

J is TRBJ1-1 and V is TRBV5-1; 12 nucleotides line up with TRBD1. Looked up from germline, CDR1 is SGHRS and CDR2 is YFSETQ. CDR3 length equals 15 residues. V gave up 6 bases and J gave up 5 bases; unmatched junction bases: 8. The DNA of the CDR3 is TGCGCCAGCAACCCGGGACAGGGGGCAAGGACTGAAGCTTTCTTT. This sequence encodes CASNPGQGARTEAFF.

The genes are TRBV27 and TRBJ2-7; a weak D match, TRBD1 (6 bases). Germline V gene lookup returns CDR1 MNHEY and CDR2 SMNVEV (reference sequence). The V end was cut by 3 bases, the J end by 2 bases, with 11 bases between. The CDR3 runs to 14 residues. This CDR3 is CASSFSQGPYEQYF. The CDR3 region has the DNA TGTGCCAGCAGTTTTTCACAGGGACCCTACGAGCAGTACTTC.

The rearrangement joins TRBV6-1 to TRBJ1-6; no clear D. The germline CDR1 and CDR2 sequences are MNHNS and SASEGT. The CDR3 contains 15 residues. V was shortened by 3 bases and J by 7 bases, with 13 bases between the two germline ends. CDR3 sequence reads: CASSDSQLTNSPLHF. In DNA form, the CDR3 reads TGTGCCAGCAGTGATTCACAGCTTACCAATTCACCCCTCCACTTT.